A single T cell receptor (beta chain) is shown here with its context. Under the authors' procedure: Reference gene primer amplification gave estimated nucleated cell counts. The assay was immunoSEQ multiplex PCR, and TCRdb's table has in-frame clones only and misses some. That table furnishes V, J and clone size, whereas the DNA furnished D and trimming. The data contain fewer than 200,000 clones, approximately 88% of them seen just once; the ten biggest clones take up approximately 9%. The CDR3 has 20 amino acids. V gave up 5 bases and J gave up 0 bases; unmatched junction bases: 21. Germline V gene sequence: CDR1 SGHNT, CDR2 YENEEA. Study members were between about 18 and 89 years old and lived in fewer than 30 US regions. The data originate from a study of blood T cell repertoires in COVID-19. Whole-study context: The samples span acute and convalescent COVID-19 from the United States, Italy and Spain. In each case, the material was cDNA or gDNA derived from T cells, B-cell-depleted T cells, or PBMCs.

The rearrangement links TRBV11-3 to TRBJ1-2, with TRBD1 matching over 7 bases. Sequencing used PBMCs or T cells enriched from blood (not recorded which). The source is a woman between 18 and 29 years old who had recovered from COVID-19. In DNA form, the CDR3 reads TGTGCCAGCAGCCCGGGCCGGCTGGTGACAGGGCAGGGAGCTAACTATGGCTACACCTTC. Its translation: CASSPGRLVTGQGANYGYTF.